Below, one T cell receptor beta chain is given with its context. The antigen is not known. Other nucleotide sequences from this sample produce the same CDR3. This specimen comes from a study of shared clonotypes between healthy human individuals. Across the study: For every donor, three CD4 naive, three CD4 memory, two CD8 naive and one CD8 memory plates were used.

TCRdb's copy holds only in-frame clones and misses some; the assay was immunoSEQ multiplex PCR. The sample gives millions of clones, 95% of which show up once; 0.13% is in the top ten. The CDR3 consists of 15 residues. Germline lookup yields CDR1 LNHNV and CDR2 YYDKDF (reference sequence). Trimming stripped 1 base from V and 0 bases from J, with 6 bases between. Every one of the donors was a Caucasian adult that lived in Nashville, Tennessee. Findings and limits, study-wide: Memory subsets generally showed lower estimated richness than naive subsets. Generation probabilities were higher for clonotypes shared across all four sorted-subset donors than for unshared ones.

The sequence was collected from a man aged 18-30 years in good health. The V gene is TRBV15, the J gene TRBJ1-4; D ambiguous. Material: naive CD4+ T cells sorted from blood. Subset defined: CD45RA+ positively selected. The CDR3 nucleotides read TGTGCCACCAGCAGAGGGGCGGCAACTAATGAAAAACTGTTTTTT. Protein: CATSRGAATNEKLFF.